Following are 3 T cell receptor beta chains from one sample sequenced in a study of T-cell reconstitution after alpha-beta-depleted transplantation in children. Unique molecular identifiers were incorporated when the TCRbeta library was constructed. TCRdb analysed the PCR reads with MiXCR anew, one entry per CDR3 protein. This sample yields roughly 350,000 distinct CDR3 sequences, of which 10% are seen a single time; more than 2% belongs to the top ten. Sequenced material: PBMCs from the stem cell graft donor, taken from the stem cell graft. The receptors here all came from a human donor who donated a stem cell graft to a child with acute lymphoblastic leukemia.

This clonotype was observed a few times. The chain links TRBV19 to TRBJ2-5; D is ambiguous. The length of the CDR3 is 15 residues. V lost 3 bases and J lost 1, with 12 bases in between. Germline values: CDR1 LNHDA, CDR2 SQIVND (reference sequence). In DNA form, the CDR3 reads TGTGCCAGTAGTATTAACGCCAGGACCCAAGAGACCCAGTACTTC. It translates to CASSINARTQETQYF.

Ten or more counts support this clonotype. The chain recombines TRBV7-9 with TRBJ2-3; D might be TRBD1 (5 bases). This CDR3 region has 12 residues. Germline V gene data show CDR1 as SEHNR and CDR2 as FQNEAQ (reference sequence). V was trimmed by 3 bases and J by 4 bases, leaving 5 bases between them. CDR3 sequence reads: CASSFRADTQYF. The CDR3 nucleotides read TGTGCCAGCAGCTTCAGGGCAGATACGCAGTATTTT.

The table lists this clonotype with a few counts. J is TRBJ2-2 and V is TRBV29-1, with unresolved D. The V gene's germline CDR1 is SQVTM and CDR2 ANQGSEA. The ends were cut back, 6 bases at V and 2 bases at J, with 4 bases in the middle. CDR3 length: 11 amino acids. The CDR3 coding sequence is TGCAGCGTGGCCAACACCGGGGAGCTGTTTTTT. Translating it yields CSVANTGELFF.